This T cell receptor (beta chain) is drawn from a study of cytomegalovirus exposure and HLA in healthy donors. General study findings and limits: The later analysis indicated that the majority of CMV-associated TCR beta chains appeared HLA-restricted.

The study ran its PCR with 60 Vbeta and 13 Jbeta primers. The method was immunoSEQ multiplex PCR; TCRdb's version includes in-frame clones alone and lacks a portion of them. The sample has about 150,000 clones, around two thirds seen once. The table lists this clone with a few counts. As yet, its antigen is unknown. The CDR3 loop spans 12 amino acids. Germline lookup yields CDR1 SQVTM and CDR2 ANQGSEA. V was trimmed by 3 bases and J by 4 bases, leaving 9 bases between them. Material: PBMCs. The chain recombines TRBV29-1 with TRBJ1-2, with a weak D call TRBD1 (5 bases). This TCR was sampled from a woman in her thirties or forties in good health and CMV-seronegative. CDR3 loop: CSVDGQGYGYTF. The CDR3 bases are TGCAGCGTTGATGGGCAGGGCTATGGCTACACCTTC.